The T cell receptor beta chain under discussion was sequenced for a study of early T cells in non-severe SARS-CoV-2 infection. The TCR library protocol attached unique molecular identifiers to the individual cDNA molecules. TCRdb ran MiXCR on the 5' RACE reads and lists one entry per CDR3 protein. The sample lists about 50,000 distinct CDR3 sequences; about 15% were seen once. As regards this clonotype: No antigen is known for it.

The germline CDR1 and CDR2 sequences are SGDLS and YYNGEE. The CDR3 sequence is 13 residues long. With 0 bases clipped from V and 6 bases from J, the junction kept 1 base outside the gene matches. Study results and limitations: Anti-spike CD8 specificities were favored by VDJdb matching, whose results missed private and CD4 specificities.

This sequence was found in an adult who was a healthcare worker with PCR-confirmed SARS-CoV-2 infection or an uninfected control (not recorded which). The rearrangement joins TRBV9 to TRBJ2-7, with 9 positions matching TRBD2. Here the sequenced sample was whole blood, taken at baseline. DNA for the CDR3: TGTGCCAGCAGCGTAGGGACTAGCGCCGAGCAGTACTTC. It codes for CASSVGTSAEQYF.